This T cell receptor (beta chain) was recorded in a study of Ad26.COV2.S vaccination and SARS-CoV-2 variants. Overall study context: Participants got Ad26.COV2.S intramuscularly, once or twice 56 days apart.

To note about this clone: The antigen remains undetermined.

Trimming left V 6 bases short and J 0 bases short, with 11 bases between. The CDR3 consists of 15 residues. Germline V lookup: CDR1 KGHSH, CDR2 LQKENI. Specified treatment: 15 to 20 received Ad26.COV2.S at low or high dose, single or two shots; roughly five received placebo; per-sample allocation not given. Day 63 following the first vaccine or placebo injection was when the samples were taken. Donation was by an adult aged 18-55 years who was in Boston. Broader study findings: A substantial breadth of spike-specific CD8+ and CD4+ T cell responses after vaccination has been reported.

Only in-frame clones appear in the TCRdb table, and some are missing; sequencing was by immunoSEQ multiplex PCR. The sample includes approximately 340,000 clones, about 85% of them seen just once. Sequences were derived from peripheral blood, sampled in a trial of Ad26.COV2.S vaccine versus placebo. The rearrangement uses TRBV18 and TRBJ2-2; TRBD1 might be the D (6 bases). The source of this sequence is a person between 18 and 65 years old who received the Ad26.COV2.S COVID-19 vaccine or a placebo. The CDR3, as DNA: TGTGCCAGCTCCTCAGGGGTAACGAACACCGGGGAGCTGTTTTTT. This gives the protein CASSSGVTNTGELFF. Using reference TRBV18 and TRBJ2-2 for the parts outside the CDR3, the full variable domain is NAGVMQNPRHLVRRRGQEARLRCSPMKGHSHVYWYRQLPEEGLKFMVYLQKENIIDESGMPKERFSAEFPKEGPSILRIQQVVRGDSAAYFCASSSGVTNTGELFFGEGSRLTVL.